The 23 T cell receptor beta chains listed next were all sequenced from one sample in a study of molecular identifiers for immune sequencing clone quantification. TCRdb analysed the PCR reads with MiXCR anew, one entry per CDR3 protein. The sample consists of about 640,000 distinct CDR3 sequences, about 20% of them appearing once. Specimen: naive CD8+ T cells from blood, with Jurkat cell RNA spiked in. Described subset: FACS-sorted CD8+CD4-CCR7+CD45RA+ naive T cells. The receptor set was obtained from a human donor in good health. Some libraries in this study had Jurkat cell RNA spiked in.

This clonotype showed up many times. The CDR3 protein is CASSGRPGANVLTF. The CDR3 DNA is TGTGCCAGCAGTGGGCGACCAGGGGCCAACGTCCTGACTTTC. The chain combines TRBV28 with TRBJ2-6; D is uncertain. This CDR3 is 14 amino acids long. V shed 5 bases and J shed 4 bases, with 9 bases lying between them. Germline V gene lookup returns CDR1 MDHEN and CDR2 SYDVKM.

This clonotype has ten or more counts. This CDR3 is CASSQDGHLRTAGYNEKLFF. Written as DNA, the CDR3 is TGCGCCAGCAGCCAAGATGGCCATCTACGGACAGCAGGTTATAATGAAAAACTGTTTTTT. The J gene is TRBJ1-4, the V gene TRBV4-3, with D tentatively TRBD1 (6 bases). Trimming pared 0 bases from V and 4 bases from J, leaving 24 bases between. The germline V gene encodes CDR1 LGHNA and CDR2 YSLEER. This CDR3 is 20 amino acids long.

This chain uses TRBV24-1 with TRBJ2-2; D gene ambiguous. The V and J ends lost 5 bases and 6 bases respectively, with 3 bases between them. The germline CDR1 and CDR2 sequences are KGHDR and SFDVKD. This CDR3 is 11 amino acids long. The CDR3 is CATSVPGELFF. CDR3 DNA sequence: TGTGCCACCAGTGTTCCCGGGGAGCTGTTTTTT.

The chain uses TRBV7-9 and TRBJ2-7; 8 bases map to TRBD1. The J segment lost 1 base and the V segment lost 4 bases, leaving 6 bases of the junction unmatched. Germline CDR1 SEHNR, CDR2 FQNEAQ (reference sequence). The CDR3 has 15 residues. CDR3 in DNA: TGTGCCAGCAGCTCGGACAGGGTGAAATCCTACGAGCAGTACTTC. Translating it yields CASSSDRVKSYEQYF.

This clonotype was detected only a few times. This chain uses TRBV20-1 with TRBJ2-5, with D perhaps TRBD2 (5 bases). The CDR3 covers 13 residues. The V end was cut by 3 bases, the J end by 0 bases, with 8 bases between. The germline V gene has CDR1 DFQATT and CDR2 SNEGSKA (reference sequence). The CDR3 nucleotides are TGCAGTGCTAGGGAGCGGAACCAAGAGACCCAGTACTTC. Residues: CSARERNQETQYF.

This clonotype was seen many times. The chain has TRBV6-2 or TRBV6-3 and TRBJ2-1; possibly TRBD1 for D (5 bases). The CDR3 is 14 amino acids. Germline loops: CDR1 MNHEY, CDR2 SVGEGT. V gave up 6 bases and J gave up 5 bases, with 14 bases separating them. The CDR3 nucleotides read TGTGCCAGCAGCCCCTGGGGCAGCCACAATGAGCAGTTCTTC. This translates into CASSPWGSHNEQFF.

This clonotype showed up many times. This chain connects TRBV7-9 to TRBJ2-3; D not certain. Trimming left V 5 bases short and J 6 bases short, with 18 bases between. Germline CDR1 reads SEHNR; CDR2 reads FQNEAQ (reference sequence). This CDR3 region has 15 residues. The CDR3 region is CASSNHPAPVDTQYF. The CDR3 DNA follows: TGTGCCAGCAGCAATCACCCAGCACCCGTCGATACGCAGTATTTT.

This clonotype is a singleton in its sample. A read error may be the cause here, since a much bigger clone is one base away. This chain joins TRBV5-3 and TRBJ2-7; perhaps D is TRBD1 or TRBD2 (6 bases each). TRBV5-3 is designated an ORF whose function remains uncertain. The CDR3 totals 16 residues. The CDR3 reads CASSGGGQIPPYEQHF. CDR3 nucleotides: TGTGCCAGCAGCGGAGGGGGACAAATCCCACCCTACGAGCAGCACTTC.

This clonotype was recorded at least ten times. CDR3 region: CASSHQREYITDTQYF. DNA of the CDR3: TGTGCCAGCAGTCACCAGCGGGAGTATATCACAGATACGCAGTATTTT. The rearrangement links TRBV6-5 to TRBJ2-3, with 8 bases identical to TRBD2. The J segment lost 2 bases and the V segment lost 5 bases, leaving 9 bases of the junction unmatched. In germline, CDR1 is MNHEY, CDR2 SVGAGI. This CDR3 is built from 16 residues.

This clonotype showed up just a few times. The CDR3 coding sequence is TGTGCCAGTAGTGACCAGGGGGTGAGGCAAATGGGCGCTGAAGCTTTCTTT. Translated: CASSDQGVRQMGAEAFF. The V gene is TRBV19, the J gene TRBJ1-1; TRBD1 aligns across 7 bases. The junction had 18 bases not matched to a gene; V was cut back by 5 bases and J by 6 bases. The length of the CDR3 is 17 residues. Germline values: CDR1 LNHDA, CDR2 SQIVND (reference sequence).

At least ten counts were recorded for this clonotype. The rearrangement links TRBV15 to TRBJ1-5; 10 bases line up with TRBD1. CDR1 is LNHNV and CDR2 is YYDKDF in the germline V gene (reference sequence). The length of the CDR3 is 15 residues. V was pared by 3 bases and J by 3 bases, with 2 bases of the junction left unmatched. CDR3 sequence: CATSRDRGINQPQHF. The CDR3 DNA is TGTGCCACCAGCAGGGACAGGGGGATCAATCAGCCCCAGCATTTT.

As for this clonotype: A much larger clonotype is one base distant, so this may be a read error. The genes are TRBV4-3 and TRBJ2-7; tentative D call: TRBD2 (5 bases). Trimming took off 1 base at V and 2 bases at J, with 15 bases between the two ends. CDR1 LGHNA and CDR2 YSLEER come from the germline V gene. The CDR3 loop spans 16 amino acids. CDR3 nucleotide sequence: TGCGCCAGCAGCCAAGGTCTAGGGAGAGGACCCTACGAGCAGTACTTC. Protein: CASSQGLGRGPYEQYF.

This clonotype was recorded at least ten times. The chain uses TRBV30 and TRBJ1-1; weak D call: TRBD1 (6 bases). The V end was cut by 7 bases, the J end by 4 bases, with 13 bases between. Germline-derived CDR1 and CDR2 are GTSNPN and SVGIG (reference sequence). CDR3 size: 12 residues. CDR3 sequence: CASDGGATEAFF. The DNA for the CDR3 is TGTGCCTCTGACGGGGGGGCCACTGAAGCTTTCTTT.

A few counts support this clonotype. Just one base apart from a much larger clone, this may be a read error. J is TRBJ1-1 and V is TRBV5-1; TRBD1 matches 9 bases. J gave up 1 base and V 10 bases, and 17 bases lay outside the gene matches. Per germline, CDR1 SGHRS and CDR2 YFSETQ. This CDR3 is 17 amino acids long. The DNA for the CDR3 is TGCGCCGGCGCTGCATTTCCTCGACAGGGGGAGAACACTGAAGCTTTCTTT. Amino acid sequence: CAGAAFPRQGENTEAFF.

This clonotype was counted ten times or more. J is TRBJ2-5 and V is TRBV28, with 8 bases lining up with TRBD2. The V and J ends lost 4 bases and 5 bases, in that order; junction bases with no gene match: 6. The germline CDR1 and CDR2 sequences are MDHEN and SYDVKM. The CDR3 is made up of 14 amino acids. CDR3 loop: CASSSGRAEETQYF. The CDR3 DNA reads TGTGCCAGCAGTTCCGGGAGGGCCGAGGAGACCCAGTACTTC.

Notes on this clonotype: The CDR3 does not end in the conserved phenylalanine or tryptophan, so this is likely a read error. V gene TRBV12-3 or TRBV12-4 combines with J gene TRBJ1-2; no reliable D call. Trimming pared 1 base from V and 8 bases from J, leaving 11 bases between. This CDR3 contains 13 residues. The CDR3 DNA follows: TGTGCCAGCAGTTTAGGAGGGTCCGAGGGCTACACCCTC. Amino acids: CASSLGGSEGYTL.

This clonotype has at least ten counts. CDR3 sequence reads: CASSFDRGLDEQYF. CDR3 nucleotides: TGCGCCAGCAGCTTTGACAGGGGGCTGGATGAGCAGTACTTC. The chain carries TRBV5-1 and TRBJ2-7; 10 bases are shared with TRBD1. The CDR3 is 14 amino acids. The germline CDR1 and CDR2 sequences are SGHRS and YFSETQ. V lost 2 bases to trimming and J lost 7 bases; unmatched junction nucleotides: 6.

This clonotype was counted many times. The chain links TRBV7-9 to TRBJ1-1; maybe TRBD1 (5 bases). Trimming removed 7 bases from V and 3 bases from J, with 15 bases in between. Germline V gene sequence: CDR1 SEHNR, CDR2 FQNEAQ (reference sequence). This CDR3 has 14 residues. CDR3 coding DNA: TGTGCCAGCATCGTGGTTGGAGGGGACACTGAAGCTTTCTTT. It codes for CASIVVGGDTEAFF.

This clonotype was found many times. This rearrangement joins TRBV7-2 to TRBJ2-7, with 8 bases aligning to TRBD2. This CDR3 has 15 residues. Trimming removed 5 bases from V and 2 bases from J; junction bases left unmatched: 8. CDR1 is SGHTA and CDR2 is FQGNSA in the germline V gene. As DNA, the CDR3 is TGTGCCAGCAGCCTGTTTGGCGGGGGGCCCTACGAGCAGTACTTC. Translating gives CASSLFGGGPYEQYF. Combining the CDR3 with reference TRBV7-2 and TRBJ2-7 gives the whole variable domain GAGVSQSPSNKVTEKGKDVELRCDPISGHTALYWYRQSLGQGLEFLIYFQGNSAPDKSGLPSDRFSAERTGGSVSTLTIQRTQQEDSAVYLCASSLFGGGPYEQYFGPGTRLTVT.

This clonotype was picked up many times. The V gene is TRBV4-1, the J gene TRBJ1-4; D is unresolved. Germline V gene lookup returns CDR1 MGHRA and CDR2 YSYEKL. V dropped 2 bases and J dropped 8 bases, with 12 bases sitting between them. The CDR3 consists of 14 residues. This CDR3 reads CASSQTGISEKLFF. CDR3 coding DNA: TGCGCCAGCAGCCAAACCGGGATAAGCGAAAAACTGTTTTTT.

This clonotype was counted at least ten times. The CDR3 DNA reads TGTGCCAGTATTAGTACTAGCGGAGTGGGGGCCACGCAGTATTTT. It codes for CASISTSGVGATQYF. The chain uses TRBV2 and TRBJ2-3; 8 bases match TRBD2. The CDR3 length is 15 residues. The V segment lost 9 bases and the J segment 9 bases; nucleotides outside the gene matches: 17. Per the germline V gene, CDR1 is SNHLY and CDR2 is FYNNEI. The entire variable domain, with the rest obtained from reference TRBV2 and TRBJ2-3, is as follows: EPEVTQTPSHQVTQMGQEVILRCVPISNHLYFYWYRQILGQKVEFLVSFYNNEISEKSEIFDDQFSVERPDGSNFTLKIRSTKLEDSAMYFCASISTSGVGATQYFGPGTRLTVL.

This clonotype has at least ten counts. V and J are TRBV20-1 and TRBJ1-3; no firm D call. This CDR3 has 8 amino acids. CDR1 DFQATT and CDR2 SNEGSKA come from the germline V gene (reference sequence). The V end lost 2 bases, the J end lost 16 bases, and 6 bases lay between the germline ends. The DNA for the CDR3 is TGCAGTGCTAGACTTGACTATTTT. Translated, it gives CSARLDYF.

The chain recombines TRBV6-5 with TRBJ2-5, with a tentative D call TRBD1 (6 bases). Germline lookup yields CDR1 MNHEY and CDR2 SVGAGI. The CDR3 has 14 residues. The germline V and J ends were trimmed by 4 bases and 1 base, with 10 bases remaining between them. In nucleotides, the CDR3 is TGTGCCAGCAGTTCTGGGACATGCCAAGAGACCCAGTACTTC. Its translation: CASSSGTCQETQYF.